This is a list of T cell receptor beta chains from one sample in a study of blood T cell repertoires in COVID-19. TCRdb's copy holds only in-frame clones and misses some; the assay was immunoSEQ multiplex PCR. Here the sample spans roughly 140,000 clones, around 80% being singletons. Sequencing was performed on peripheral blood. These receptors were obtained from a woman in her 50s in a cohort sampled during active or convalescent COVID-19. CDR3s include the opening cysteine and the closing phenylalanine or tryptophan. Each record gives: J gene, V gene, clone size, D gene, CDR3 protein, CDR3 DNA. The D gene is left open where the match is weak. Size tells how often a clone was seen (once, few, many) or the class of an expanded clone, and some rows leave it out.

j_gene: TRBJ1-6; v_gene: TRBV27; abundance: once; d_gene: NA; CDR3aa: CASSPFVSSPLHF; CDR3nt: TGTGCCAGCAGTCCGTTCGTTTCTTCACCCCTCCACTTT
j_gene: TRBJ2-2; v_gene: TRBV7-9; abundance: NA; d_gene: TRBD2; CDR3aa: CASSRYGGAVRTGELFF; CDR3nt: TGTGCCAGCAGCCGTTACGGGGGGGCCGTTCGCACCGGGGAGCTGTTTTTT
j_gene: TRBJ2-2; v_gene: TRBV6-5; abundance: NA; d_gene: TRBD1; CDR3aa: CASSYRDRGWTGELFF; CDR3nt: TGTGCCAGCAGCTACCGGGACAGGGGTTGGACCGGGGAGCTGTTTTTT
j_gene: TRBJ2-7; v_gene: TRBV4-1; abundance: NA; d_gene: TRBD1; CDR3aa: CASSQAGTGVTGSTYEQYF; CDR3nt: TGCGCCAGCAGCCAGGCCGGGACAGGGGTAACTGGCTCCACCTACGAGCAGTACTTC
j_gene: TRBJ2-1; v_gene: TRBV10-3; abundance: NA; d_gene: TRBD2; CDR3aa: CAITTGLAHNEQFF; CDR3nt: TGTGCCATCACCACGGGACTAGCGCACAATGAGCAGTTCTTC
j_gene: TRBJ2-3; v_gene: TRBV5-4; abundance: NA; d_gene: NA; CDR3aa: CASREETDTQYF; CDR3nt: TGTGCCAGTCGAGAAGAGACAGATACGCAGTATTTT
j_gene: TRBJ2-1; v_gene: TRBV5-1; abundance: NA; d_gene: TRBD2; CDR3aa: CASSLLAGGDNEQFF; CDR3nt: TGCGCCAGCAGCTTGCTAGCGGGGGGAGACAATGAGCAGTTCTTC
j_gene: TRBJ2-5; v_gene: TRBV19; abundance: NA; d_gene: NA; CDR3aa: CASSDAQGFLETQYF; CDR3nt: TGTGCCAGTAGTGACGCGCAGGGGTTTTTGGAGACCCAGTACTTC
j_gene: TRBJ2-7; v_gene: TRBV5-1; abundance: NA; d_gene: NA; CDR3aa: CASSLDGTPPVEQYF; CDR3nt: TGCGCCAGCAGCTTGGACGGGACTCCCCCGGTCGAGCAGTACTTC
j_gene: TRBJ1-5; v_gene: TRBV7-6; abundance: NA; d_gene: NA; CDR3aa: CASSPAGYSNQPQHF; CDR3nt: TGTGCCAGCAGCCCTGCAGGCTATAGCAATCAGCCCCAGCATTTT
j_gene: TRBJ1-1; v_gene: TRBV4-1; abundance: NA; d_gene: NA; CDR3aa: CASSQVQAVTEAFF; CDR3nt: TGCGCCAGCAGCCAAGTGCAGGCTGTGACTGAAGCTTTCTTT
j_gene: TRBJ1-6; v_gene: TRBV4-1; abundance: once; d_gene: TRBD1; CDR3aa: CASSQGGQVFSTSPLHF; CDR3nt: TGCGCCAGCAGCCAAGGGGGACAGGTTTTTTCAACTTCACCCCTCCACTTT
j_gene: TRBJ2-1; v_gene: TRBV7-7; abundance: NA; d_gene: TRBD1; CDR3aa: CASSLGIPGGNEGEQFF; CDR3nt: TGTGCCAGCAGCTTAGGAATTCCAGGGGGCAACGAGGGTGAGCAGTTCTTC
j_gene: TRBJ1-1; v_gene: TRBV11-2; abundance: NA; d_gene: NA; CDR3aa: CASSLDRGGRTEAFF; CDR3nt: TGTGCCAGCAGCTTAGATCGGGGAGGTCGCACTGAAGCTTTCTTT
j_gene: TRBJ1-2; v_gene: TRBV5-6; abundance: NA; d_gene: NA; CDR3aa: CASSLGQVGYTF; CDR3nt: TGTGCCAGCAGCTTGGGTCAGGTTGGCTACACCTTC
j_gene: TRBJ1-1; v_gene: TRBV6-2/TRBV6-3; abundance: NA; d_gene: TRBD1; CDR3aa: CASSDTGGINTEAFF; CDR3nt: TGTGCCAGCAGCGATACAGGGGGGATTAACACTGAAGCTTTCTTT
j_gene: TRBJ2-1; v_gene: TRBV18; abundance: few; d_gene: TRBD2; CDR3aa: CASSPSSGVHNEQFF; CDR3nt: TGTGCCAGCTCACCATCTAGCGGGGTTCACAATGAGCAGTTCTTC
j_gene: TRBJ1-5; v_gene: TRBV6-6; abundance: NA; d_gene: TRBD1; CDR3aa: CASRTQGANNQPQHF; CDR3nt: TGTGCCAGCAGAACCCAGGGGGCGAACAATCAGCCCCAGCATTTT
j_gene: TRBJ1-6; v_gene: TRBV9; abundance: few; d_gene: NA; CDR3aa: CASSAQGRNSPLHF; CDR3nt: TGTGCCAGCAGCGCCCAGGGTCGGAATTCACCCCTCCACTTT
j_gene: TRBJ1-2; v_gene: TRBV7-2; abundance: NA; d_gene: NA; CDR3aa: CASSLDRFYGYTF; CDR3nt: TGTGCCAGCAGCTTAGACAGATTCTATGGCTACACCTTC
j_gene: TRBJ2-7; v_gene: TRBV19; abundance: NA; d_gene: NA; CDR3aa: CASSPPLRGADEQYF; CDR3nt: TGTGCCAGTAGTCCGCCTCTCAGGGGAGCTGACGAGCAGTACTTC
j_gene: TRBJ1-2; v_gene: TRBV5-1; abundance: once; d_gene: NA; CDR3aa: CASSFIGVGYTF; CDR3nt: TGCGCCAGCAGCTTTATCGGTGTGGGCTACACCTTC
j_gene: TRBJ1-1; v_gene: TRBV19; abundance: once; d_gene: TRBD1; CDR3aa: CASSPGQVNTEAFF; CDR3nt: TGTGCCAGTAGTCCTGGACAGGTGAACACTGAAGCTTTCTTT
j_gene: TRBJ1-2; v_gene: TRBV12-5; abundance: NA; d_gene: NA; CDR3aa: CASTLGGHYGYTF; CDR3nt: TGTGCTAGTACCCTCGGAGGCCACTATGGCTACACCTTC
j_gene: TRBJ1-2; v_gene: TRBV5-5; abundance: NA; d_gene: NA; CDR3aa: CASSLGEKYGYTF; CDR3nt: TGTGCCAGCAGCTTGGGGGAGAAGTATGGCTACACCTTC
j_gene: TRBJ1-6; v_gene: TRBV4-2; abundance: NA; d_gene: NA; CDR3aa: CASSQEVGDTYNSPLHF; CDR3nt: TGTGCCAGCAGCCAAGAGGTCGGGGACACCTATAATTCACCCCTCCACTTT
j_gene: TRBJ1-1; v_gene: TRBV5-6; abundance: once; d_gene: TRBD1; CDR3aa: CASSLGQGTFNTEAFF; CDR3nt: TGTGCCAGCAGCCTAGGACAGGGGACCTTTAACACTGAAGCTTTCTTT
j_gene: TRBJ2-3; v_gene: TRBV18; abundance: NA; d_gene: NA; CDR3aa: CASSPQGGDTQYF; CDR3nt: TGTGCCAGCTCACCCCAGGGTGGAGATACGCAGTATTTT